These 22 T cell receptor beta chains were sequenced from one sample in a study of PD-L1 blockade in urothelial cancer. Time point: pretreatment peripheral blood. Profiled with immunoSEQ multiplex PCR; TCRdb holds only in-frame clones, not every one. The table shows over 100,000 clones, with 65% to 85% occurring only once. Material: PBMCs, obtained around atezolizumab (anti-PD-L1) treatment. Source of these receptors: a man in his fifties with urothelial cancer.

The chain's CDR3 is CAWSTLFRGKPYEAFF. The DNA for the CDR3 is TGTGCCTGGAGTACCCTCTTCAGGGGCAAACCCTATGAAGCTTTCTTT. The chain couples TRBV30 to TRBJ1-1; D is perhaps TRBD1 (6 bases). The V gene's germline CDR1 is GTSNPN and CDR2 SVGIG (reference sequence). The CDR3 is 16 residues long. Trimming removed 2 bases from V and 7 bases from J, with 23 bases in between.

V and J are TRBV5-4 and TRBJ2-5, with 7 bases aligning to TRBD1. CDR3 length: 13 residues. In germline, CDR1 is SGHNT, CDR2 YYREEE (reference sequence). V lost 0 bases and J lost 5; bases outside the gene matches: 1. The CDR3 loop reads CASSLVQGETQYF. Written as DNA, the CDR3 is TGTGCCAGCAGCTTGGTACAGGGGGAGACCCAGTACTTC.

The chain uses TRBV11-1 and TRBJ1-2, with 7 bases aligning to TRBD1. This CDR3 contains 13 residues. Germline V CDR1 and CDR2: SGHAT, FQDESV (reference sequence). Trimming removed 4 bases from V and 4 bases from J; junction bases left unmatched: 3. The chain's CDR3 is CASSSGTAYGYTF. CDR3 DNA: TGTGCCAGCAGCTCCGGGACAGCCTATGGCTACACCTTC. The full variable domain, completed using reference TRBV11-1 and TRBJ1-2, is EAEVAQSPRYKITEKSQAVAFWCDPISGHATLYWYRQILGQGPELLVQFQDESVVDDSQLPKDRFSAERLKGVDSTLKIQPAELGDSAMYLCASSSGTAYGYTFGSGTRLTVV.

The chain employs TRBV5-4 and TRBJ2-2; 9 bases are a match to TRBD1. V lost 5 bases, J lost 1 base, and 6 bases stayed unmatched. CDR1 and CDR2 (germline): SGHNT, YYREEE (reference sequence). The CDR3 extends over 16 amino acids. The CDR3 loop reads CASRGPGQGNTGELFF. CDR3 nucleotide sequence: TGTGCCAGCAGGGGCCCGGGACAGGGGAACACCGGGGAGCTGTTTTTT.

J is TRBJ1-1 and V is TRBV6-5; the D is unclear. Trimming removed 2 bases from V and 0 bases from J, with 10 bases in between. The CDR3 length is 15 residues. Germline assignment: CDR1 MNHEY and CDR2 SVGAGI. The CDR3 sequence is CASSYAARLNTEAFF. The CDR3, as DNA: TGTGCCAGCAGTTACGCGGCACGATTGAACACTGAAGCTTTCTTT.

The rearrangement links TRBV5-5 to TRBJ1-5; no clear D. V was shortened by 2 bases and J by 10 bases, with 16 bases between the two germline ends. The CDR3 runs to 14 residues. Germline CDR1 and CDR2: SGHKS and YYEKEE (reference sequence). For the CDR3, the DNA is TGTGCCAGCAGCTTTGTACTGTCGCCGGGTCCCCAGCATTTT. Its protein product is CASSFVLSPGPQHF.

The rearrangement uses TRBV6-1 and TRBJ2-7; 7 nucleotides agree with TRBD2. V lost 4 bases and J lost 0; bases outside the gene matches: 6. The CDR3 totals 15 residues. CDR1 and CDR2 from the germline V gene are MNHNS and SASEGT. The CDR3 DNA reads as TGTGCCAGCAGTGTCCCTAGCGGTAGCTCCTACGAGCAGTACTTC. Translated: CASSVPSGSSYEQYF.

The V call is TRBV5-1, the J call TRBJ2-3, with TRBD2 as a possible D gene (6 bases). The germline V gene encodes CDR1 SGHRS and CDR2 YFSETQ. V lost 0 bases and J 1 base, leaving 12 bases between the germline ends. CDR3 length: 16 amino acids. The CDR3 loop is CASSLASGVGTDTQYF. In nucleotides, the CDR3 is TGCGCCAGCAGCTTGGCGTCGGGAGTAGGCACAGATACGCAGTATTTT. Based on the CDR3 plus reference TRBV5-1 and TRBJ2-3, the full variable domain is KAGVTQTPRYLIKTRGQQVTLSCSPISGHRSVSWYQQTPGQGLQFLFEYFSETQRNKGNFPGRFSGRQFSNSRSEMNVSTLELGDSALYLCASSLASGVGTDTQYFGPGTRLTVL.

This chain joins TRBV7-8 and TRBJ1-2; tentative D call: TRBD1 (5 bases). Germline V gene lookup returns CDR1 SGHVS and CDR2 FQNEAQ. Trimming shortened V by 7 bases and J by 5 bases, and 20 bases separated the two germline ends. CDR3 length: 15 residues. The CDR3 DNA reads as TGTGCCAGCATGCGGGGCCGGAACCAGGGATATGGCTACACCTTC. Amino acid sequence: CASMRGRNQGYGYTF.

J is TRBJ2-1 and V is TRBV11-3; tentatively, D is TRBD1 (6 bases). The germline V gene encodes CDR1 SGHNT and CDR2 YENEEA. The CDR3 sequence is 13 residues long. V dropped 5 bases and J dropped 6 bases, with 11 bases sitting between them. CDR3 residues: CASSLAGANEQFF. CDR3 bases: TGTGCCAGCAGCCTCGCAGGGGCCAATGAGCAGTTCTTC.

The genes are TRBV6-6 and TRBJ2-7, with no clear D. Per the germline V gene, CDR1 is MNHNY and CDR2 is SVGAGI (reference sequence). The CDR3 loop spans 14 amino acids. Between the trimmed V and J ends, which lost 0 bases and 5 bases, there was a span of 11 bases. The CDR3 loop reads CASSYSSLVDEQYF. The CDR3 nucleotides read TGTGCCAGCAGTTACTCGAGCCTAGTGGACGAGCAGTACTTC.

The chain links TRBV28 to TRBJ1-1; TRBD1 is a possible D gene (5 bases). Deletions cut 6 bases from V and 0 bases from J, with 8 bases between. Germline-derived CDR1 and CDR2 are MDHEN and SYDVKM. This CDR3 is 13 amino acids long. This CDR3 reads CASRTVMNTEAFF. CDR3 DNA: TGTGCCAGCAGGACAGTCATGAACACTGAAGCTTTCTTT.

Here the CDR3 DNA reads TGTGCCAGTAGTAGCACAGGGACTAGGGGACCGGGGGCCGGGGAGCTGTTTTTT. Translated: CASSSTGTRGPGAGELFF. The V call is TRBV19, the J call TRBJ2-2; 8 bases align to TRBD2. The CDR3 length is 18 residues. Germline CDR1 is LNHDA and CDR2 is SQIVND (reference sequence). J gave up 6 bases and V 4 bases, and 16 bases lay outside the gene matches.

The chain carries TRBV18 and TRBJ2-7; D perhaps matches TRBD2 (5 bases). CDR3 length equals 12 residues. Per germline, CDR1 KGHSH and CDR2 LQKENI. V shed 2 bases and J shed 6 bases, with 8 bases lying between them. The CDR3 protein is CASSPTSSEQYF. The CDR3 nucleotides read TGTGCCAGCTCACCAACTAGTTCCGAGCAGTACTTC.

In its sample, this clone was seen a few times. CDR3 sequence: CASSFGDSKQETQYF. The CDR3 region has the DNA TGCGCCAGCAGCTTTGGGGACAGTAAACAAGAGACCCAGTACTTC. This rearrangement joins TRBV5-1 to TRBJ2-5; 7 bases fit TRBD1. The V and J ends lost 2 bases and 2 bases, in that order; junction bases with no gene match: 6. Germline loops: CDR1 SGHRS, CDR2 YFSETQ. This CDR3 has 15 amino acids. Complete variable domain (other parts from reference TRBV5-1 and TRBJ2-5): KAGVTQTPRYLIKTRGQQVTLSCSPISGHRSVSWYQQTPGQGLQFLFEYFSETQRNKGNFPGRFSGRQFSNSRSEMNVSTLELGDSALYLCASSFGDSKQETQYFGPGTRLLVL.

The CDR3 reads CASSVVGDRGSEQYF. In DNA form, the CDR3 reads TGTGCCAGCAGCGTAGTTGGGGACAGGGGTTCCGAGCAGTACTTC. The chain couples TRBV9 to TRBJ2-7; 10 bases agree with TRBD1. The germline V gene has CDR1 SGDLS and CDR2 YYNGEE. Unmatched junction bases numbered 6, after V lost 0 bases and J lost 6 bases. CDR3 length: 15 amino acids.

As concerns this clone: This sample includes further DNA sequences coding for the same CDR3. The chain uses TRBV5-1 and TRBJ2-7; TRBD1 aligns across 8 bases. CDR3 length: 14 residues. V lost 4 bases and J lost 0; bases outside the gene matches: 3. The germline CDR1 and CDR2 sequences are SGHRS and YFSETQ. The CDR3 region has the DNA TGCGCCAGCAGCCTCGGACAGGGCTCCTACGAGCAGTACTTC. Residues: CASSLGQGSYEQYF.

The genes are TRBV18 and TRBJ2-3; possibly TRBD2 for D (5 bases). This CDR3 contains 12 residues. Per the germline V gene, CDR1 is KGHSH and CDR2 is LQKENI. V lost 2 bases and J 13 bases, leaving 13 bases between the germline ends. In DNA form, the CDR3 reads TGTGCCAGCTCACCAGATCCGGGGTGGGAGTATTTT. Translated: CASSPDPGWEYF.

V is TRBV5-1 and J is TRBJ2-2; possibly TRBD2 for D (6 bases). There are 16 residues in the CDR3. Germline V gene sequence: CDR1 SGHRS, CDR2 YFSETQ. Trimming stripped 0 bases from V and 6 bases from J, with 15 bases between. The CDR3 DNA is TGCGCCAGCAGCTTGGATCCGGGGGTAGGACCCGGGGAGCTGTTTTTT. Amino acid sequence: CASSLDPGVGPGELFF.

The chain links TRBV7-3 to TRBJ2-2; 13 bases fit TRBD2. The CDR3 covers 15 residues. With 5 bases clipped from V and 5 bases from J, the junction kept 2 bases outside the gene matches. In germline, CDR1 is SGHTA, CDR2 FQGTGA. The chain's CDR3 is CASSRGLAGTGELFF. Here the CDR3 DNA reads TGTGCCAGCAGCCGGGGACTAGCGGGGACCGGGGAGCTGTTTTTT.

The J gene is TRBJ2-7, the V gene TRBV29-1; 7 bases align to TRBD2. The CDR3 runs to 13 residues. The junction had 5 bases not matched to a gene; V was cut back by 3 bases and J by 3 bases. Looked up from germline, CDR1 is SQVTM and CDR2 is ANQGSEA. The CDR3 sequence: CSVDGDYFYEQYF. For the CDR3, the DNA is TGCAGCGTTGATGGGGACTATTTCTACGAGCAGTACTTC.

DNA of the CDR3: TGTGCCAGCAGCTTAGTGGCGGGGGTCGGGGAGCTGTTTTTT. Translated, it gives CASSLVAGVGELFF. The V call is TRBV11-2, the J call TRBJ2-2; 7 positions agree with TRBD2. The CDR3 contains 14 residues. V lost 1 base, J lost 7 bases, and 3 bases stayed unmatched. The germline CDR1 and CDR2 sequences are SGHAT and FQNNGV.